Below are 29 T cell receptor beta chains sequenced from a single sample in a study of cytomegalovirus exposure and HLA in healthy donors. A multiplex PCR was run with 60 Vbeta primers and 13 Jbeta primers. The table came from immunoSEQ multiplex PCR; TCRdb's copy has only in-frame clones and leaves some out. The data hold over 150,000 clones, with roughly 80% observed a single time. The sequencing input was PBMCs. Every receptor here comes from a man aged 25-45 years in good health and CMV-seropositive.

With regard to this clone: Other nucleotide sequences in the sample specify the same CDR3. The rearrangement joins TRBV2 to TRBJ2-3; TRBD2 is a possible D gene (5 bases). Trimming cost V 4 bases and J 4 bases, with 15 bases left between them. The CDR3 sequence is 15 residues long. Per the germline V gene, CDR1 is SNHLY and CDR2 is FYNNEI. CDR3 DNA sequence: TGTGCCAGCAGTGCTGTGCTTGAGGGAGCAGATACGCAGTATTTT. This encodes CASSAVLEGADTQYF.

CDR3 DNA sequence: TGTGCCAGCAGCTCGGACAATGAGCAGTTCTTC. As protein: CASSSDNEQFF. This chain uses TRBV5-4 with TRBJ2-1; D ambiguous. Trimming shortened V by 3 bases and J by 5 bases, and 3 bases separated the two germline ends. The germline CDR1 and CDR2 sequences are SGHNT and YYREEE (reference sequence). The CDR3 contains 11 residues.

The gene calls are TRBV9 and TRBJ2-7; 8 bases match TRBD2. V trimming: 4 bases; J trimming: 3 bases; junction bases outside the gene matches: 3. Germline CDR1 and CDR2: SGDLS and YYNGEE. There are 13 residues in the CDR3. The CDR3 reads CASSSGRDYEQYF. CDR3 nucleotide sequence: TGTGCCAGCAGCTCCGGGAGGGACTACGAGCAGTACTTC.

This clone was found a few times. The V gene is TRBV18, the J gene TRBJ1-1; the D is unclear. Deletions cut 3 bases from V and 4 bases from J, with 9 bases between. CDR1 is KGHSH and CDR2 is LQKENI in the germline V gene. This CDR3 comprises 13 residues. The CDR3 DNA reads TGTGCCAGCTCACCTTCACAGAGCACTGAAGCTTTCTTT. Protein product: CASSPSQSTEAFF.

The chain links TRBV4-2 to TRBJ2-7; TRBD2 matches 8 bases. Germline trimming cut 4 bases from V and 2 bases from J; bases unmatched to any gene: 10. The CDR3 is 16 residues long. Germline CDR1 and CDR2: LGHNA and YNFKEQ. The CDR3 DNA reads as TGTGCCAGCAGCCGCCCCGGGAGCGGGGGCCCCTACGAGCAGTACTTC. It specifies CASSRPGSGGPYEQYF.

This chain uses TRBV5-1 with TRBJ1-1; no clear D gene. The CDR3 runs to 16 residues. CDR1 is SGHRS, CDR2 YFSETQ, per germline. Trimming removed 1 base at V and 4 bases at J, with 17 bases between. The CDR3 spells CASSLRGLSPATEAFF. For the CDR3, the DNA is TGCGCCAGCAGCTTGAGAGGTCTCTCCCCGGCCACTGAAGCTTTCTTT.

The chain recombines TRBV7-9 with TRBJ2-7, with 9 bases that match TRBD1. CDR1 and CDR2 (germline): SEHNR, FQNEAQ (reference sequence). CDR3 length equals 15 residues. V lost 10 bases to trimming and J lost 2 bases; unmatched junction nucleotides: 12. DNA of the CDR3: TGTGCCACGATGGACCCGGGACAGGGAACCTACGAGCAGTACTTC. Translation: CATMDPGQGTYEQYF.

V usage is TRBV5-1 and J usage is TRBJ2-1; TRBD1 matches at 9 bases. Germline CDR1 SGHRS, CDR2 YFSETQ. Germline trimming cut 2 bases from V and 5 bases from J; bases unmatched to any gene: 8. This CDR3 region has 16 residues. The CDR3 DNA sequence: TGCGCCAGCAGCTTCACCGGGACAGGGTTCGACAATGAGCAGTTCTTC. As protein: CASSFTGTGFDNEQFF. Full variable domain (remainder filled in from reference TRBV5-1 and TRBJ2-1): KAGVTQTPRYLIKTRGQQVTLSCSPISGHRSVSWYQQTPGQGLQFLFEYFSETQRNKGNFPGRFSGRQFSNSRSEMNVSTLELGDSALYLCASSFTGTGFDNEQFFGPGTRLTVL.

This clone was counted a single time. The V and J genes are TRBV9 and TRBJ2-3, with no clear D. V shed 1 base and J shed 4 bases, with 4 bases lying between them. The length of the CDR3 is 12 residues. Germline assignment: CDR1 SGDLS and CDR2 YYNGEE. CDR3 region: CASSVTSDTQYF. In DNA, the CDR3 is TGTGCCAGCAGCGTAACATCAGATACGCAGTATTTT.

The J gene is TRBJ1-4, the V gene TRBV27; D not certain. Trimming removed 3 bases from V and 2 bases from J, with 7 bases in between. CDR1 is MNHEY and CDR2 is SMNVEV in the germline V gene (reference sequence). CDR3 size: 14 residues. CDR3 nucleotide sequence: TGTGCCAGCAGTTTTTCCAGTACTAATGAAAAACTGTTTTTT. Translated: CASSFSSTNEKLFF.

This clone was counted a few times. This chain uses TRBV7-2 with TRBJ2-1; a possible D gene is TRBD1 (6 bases). Germline V gene sequence: CDR1 SGHTA, CDR2 FQGNSA. There are 15 residues in the CDR3. Trimming took 1 base from V and 0 from J, leaving 7 bases between them. The DNA for the CDR3 is TGTGCCAGCAGCTTAGAGGACAGCTCCTACAATGAGCAGTTCTTC. Translated, it gives CASSLEDSSYNEQFF.

This clone was seen a handful of times. The V call is TRBV27, the J call TRBJ2-7; 8 bases fit TRBD1. V gave up 4 bases and J gave up 1 base; unmatched junction bases: 6. The V gene's germline CDR1 is MNHEY and CDR2 SMNVEV (reference sequence). The CDR3 is made up of 15 amino acids. CDR3: CASSWGQEPSYEQYF. DNA of the CDR3: TGTGCCAGCAGTTGGGGACAGGAACCTTCCTACGAGCAGTACTTC.

This clone was detected a few times. The genes are TRBV4-1 and TRBJ2-5; 9 positions agree with TRBD2. The germline V gene has CDR1 MGHRA and CDR2 YSYEKL. With 4 bases clipped from V and 5 bases from J, the junction kept 5 bases outside the gene matches. The CDR3 has 14 residues. Here the CDR3 DNA reads TGCGCCAGCAGCCCGGTAGCGGGGGTTGAGACCCAGTACTTC. This gives the protein CASSPVAGVETQYF.

The genes are TRBV4-1 and TRBJ2-7; the match to TRBD1 covers 10 bases. Germline CDR1 is MGHRA and CDR2 is YSYEKL. Trimming took 3 bases from V and 6 from J; bases not matched to a gene: 5. The CDR3 loop spans 14 amino acids. For the CDR3, the DNA is TGCGCCAGCAGCCACCGGGACAGGGGTAGCGAGCAGTACTTC. The encoded protein is CASSHRDRGSEQYF.

This rearrangement joins TRBV28 to TRBJ2-5, with a weak D call TRBD1 (5 bases). V was shortened by 7 bases and J by 3 bases, with 18 bases between the two germline ends. This CDR3 comprises 15 residues. CDR1 and CDR2 from the germline V gene are MDHEN and SYDVKM. For the CDR3, the DNA is TGTGCCAGCACCCAAAGGTGGACACAGAAAGAGACCCAGTACTTC. Translating gives CASTQRWTQKETQYF.

The chain has TRBV30 and TRBJ1-6, with D possibly being TRBD1 (5 bases). This CDR3 comprises 14 residues. CDR1 is GTSNPN and CDR2 is SVGIG in the germline V gene (reference sequence). Trimming removed 1 base from V and 3 bases from J, with 7 bases in between. The CDR3 region has the DNA TGTGCCTGGAGTGCACAGGTCTATAATTCACCCCTCCACTTT. The encoded protein is CAWSAQVYNSPLHF.

This clone was counted only a few times. Within the sample, other DNA sequences also encode this same CDR3. V usage is TRBV30 and J usage is TRBJ2-5; 7 bases are shared with TRBD2. Germline lookup yields CDR1 GTSNPN and CDR2 SVGIG (reference sequence). CDR3 length: 12 amino acids. The J segment lost 5 bases and the V segment lost 2 bases, leaving 2 bases of the junction unmatched. CDR3 nucleotide sequence: TGTGCCTGGAGTTTGGGGGGGGAGACCCAGTACTTC. Translation gives CAWSLGGETQYF.

The chain carries TRBV4-1 and TRBJ2-5, with 8 bases identical to TRBD1. This CDR3 has 16 amino acids. Trimming removed 3 bases from V and 5 bases from J; junction bases left unmatched: 11. The V gene's germline CDR1 is MGHRA and CDR2 YSYEKL. As DNA, the CDR3 is TGCGCCAGCAGCCATCTATCGACAGGGGTGGGTGAGACCCAGTACTTC. The encoded protein is CASSHLSTGVGETQYF.

About this clone itself: Additional DNA sequences in this sample encode the identical CDR3. J is TRBJ2-3 and V is TRBV7-9; no clear D. CDR1 and CDR2 (germline): SEHNR, FQNEAQ (reference sequence). The germline V and J ends were trimmed by 5 bases and 2 bases, with 5 bases remaining between them. This CDR3 has 12 residues. DNA for the CDR3: TGTGCCAGCAGCAAATACACAGATACGCAGTATTTT. Translating it yields CASSKYTDTQYF.

This clone turned up a few times. The rearrangement uses TRBV11-2 and TRBJ2-4; tentative D call: TRBD2 (5 bases). V lost 5 bases to trimming and J lost 3 bases, with 14 bases between them. Germline V gives CDR1 SGHAT, CDR2 FQNNGV. CDR3 size: 15 residues. DNA for the CDR3: TGTGCCAGCAGCACAAACCGGGATCTCAAAAACATTCAGTACTTC. Translated: CASSTNRDLKNIQYF.

The chain uses TRBV14 and TRBJ1-1, with D possibly matching TRBD1 (5 bases). V shed 4 bases and J shed 5 bases, with 11 bases lying between them. The CDR3 runs to 13 residues. The germline V gene encodes CDR1 SGHDN and CDR2 FVKESK. This CDR3 reads CASSPSRGTEAFF. The CDR3 nucleotides are TGTGCCAGCAGCCCGAGTCGGGGGACTGAAGCTTTCTTT. Using reference TRBV14 and TRBJ1-1 for the parts outside the CDR3, the full variable domain is EAGVTQFPSHSVIEKGQTVTLRCDPISGHDNLYWYRRVMGKEIKFLLHFVKESKQDESGMPNNRFLAERTGGTYSTLKVQPAELEDSGVYFCASSPSRGTEAFFGQGTRLTVV.

V is TRBV9 and J is TRBJ2-1; TRBD2 matches 16 bases. V lost 3 bases, J lost 3 bases, and 3 bases stayed unmatched. The CDR3 contains 17 residues. CDR1 is SGDLS and CDR2 is YYNGEE in the germline V gene. The CDR3 DNA follows: TGTGCCAGCAGCGCTGGGACTAGCGGGGGGGACTACAATGAGCAGTTCTTC. This gives the protein CASSAGTSGGDYNEQFF.

This clone was counted a few times. V and J are TRBV7-2 and TRBJ2-1; D may be TRBD2 (5 bases). The CDR3 runs 14 residues. Trimming removed 2 bases from V and 5 bases from J, with 10 bases in between. The germline V gene has CDR1 SGHTA and CDR2 FQGNSA. The CDR3 here is CASSLYRGNNEQFF. The CDR3 nucleotides are TGTGCCAGCAGCTTATATCGGGGTAACAATGAGCAGTTCTTC. The full variable domain, in which reference TRBV7-2 and TRBJ2-1 provide the parts outside the CDR3, is GAGVSQSPSNKVTEKGKDVELRCDPISGHTALYWYRQSLGQGLEFLIYFQGNSAPDKSGLPSDRFSAERTGGSVSTLTIQRTQQEDSAVYLCASSLYRGNNEQFFGPGTRLTVL.

The CDR3 protein is CASSDRDRGYQPQHF. In nucleotides, the CDR3 is TGTGCCAGCAGCGACCGGGACAGGGGGTATCAGCCCCAGCATTTT. The V and J genes are TRBV28 and TRBJ1-5; the match to TRBD1 covers 11 bases. The CDR3 sequence is 15 residues long. The germline gives CDR1 MDHEN, CDR2 SYDVKM. V shed 6 bases and J 5 bases; nucleotides not matched to a gene: 6. The complete variable domain, with remaining parts taken from reference TRBV28 and TRBJ1-5, reads DVKVTQSSRYLVKRTGEKVFLECVQDMDHENMFWYRQDPGLGLRLIYFSYDVKMKEKGDIPEGYSVSREKKERFSLILESASTNQTSMYLCASSDRDRGYQPQHFGDGTRLSIL.

The chain links TRBV27 to TRBJ2-7, with a possible D match to TRBD1 (7 bases). CDR3 length equals 14 residues. The germline gives CDR1 MNHEY, CDR2 SMNVEV (reference sequence). Trimming left V 3 bases short and J 3 bases short, with 12 bases between. The CDR3 protein is CASSFGQGGYEQYF. The CDR3 coding sequence is TGTGCCAGCAGTTTCGGTCAGGGGGGCTACGAGCAGTACTTC.

The rearrangement links TRBV5-6 to TRBJ1-1; TRBD1 agrees at 8 bases. Germline trimming cut 4 bases from V and 1 base from J; bases unmatched to any gene: 9. This CDR3 contains 16 residues. Looked up from germline, CDR1 is SGHDT and CDR2 is YYEEEE. In DNA form, the CDR3 reads TGTGCCAGCAGCAAACTAGACAGGGGCGGGAACACTGAAGCTTTCTTT. It translates to CASSKLDRGGNTEAFF. Filled out from reference TRBV5-6 and TRBJ1-1, the complete variable domain reads DAGVTQSPTHLIKTRGQQVTLRCSPKSGHDTVSWYQQALGQGPQFIFQYYEEEERQRGNFPDRFSGHQFPNYSSELNVNALLLGDSALYLCASSKLDRGGNTEAFFGQGTRLTVV.

The CDR3 sequence is CAIKIGGTEAFF. CDR3 nucleotides: TGTGCCATCAAAATCGGGGGAACTGAAGCTTTCTTT. The chain joins TRBV10-3 to TRBJ1-1; weak D call: TRBD1 (5 bases). Trimming cost V 7 bases and J 5 bases, with 11 bases left between them. The CDR3 extends over 12 amino acids. Germline-derived CDR1 and CDR2 are ENHRY and SYGVKD.

The CDR3 DNA reads TGCGCCAGCAGCCCTCGCAGCGGGGAGACCCAGTACTTC. Protein sequence: CASSPRSGETQYF. The chain combines TRBV5-1 with TRBJ2-5; D possibly corresponds to TRBD2 (6 bases). The CDR3 loop spans 13 amino acids. Trimming took off 4 bases at V and 5 bases at J, with 12 bases between the two ends. Germline CDR1 and CDR2: SGHRS and YFSETQ.

V and J are TRBV18 and TRBJ2-7, with D possibly being TRBD2 (6 bases). Germline CDR1 is KGHSH and CDR2 is LQKENI. Between the trimmed V and J ends, which lost 3 bases and 5 bases, there was a span of 11 bases. The CDR3 sequence is 13 residues long. As DNA, the CDR3 is TGTGCCAGCTCACCGCGGGGTTTGAACGAGCAGTACTTC. The encoded protein is CASSPRGLNEQYF.